The 13 T cell receptor beta chains below were found in one sample sequenced in a study of patients and donors after allogeneic stem cell transplantation. TCRdb used MiXCR to reprocess the RT-PCR reads, holding one entry per CDR3 protein. The sample has 110,000 or so distinct CDR3 sequences; about a third are singletons. What was sequenced was blood, either unsorted or a sorted T cell fraction (not recorded which). These receptors were collected from a human donor who was either an allogeneic HSCT recipient or a stem cell or donor lymphocyte infusion donor (not recorded which). It is not recorded whose cells these are; they may come from a transplant donor.

This CDR3 reads CSARDTGRNWYEQYF. CDR3 in DNA: TGCAGTGCTAGAGATACGGGAAGAAATTGGTACGAGCAGTACTTC. The chain combines TRBV20-1 with TRBJ2-7; a possible D gene is TRBD2 (5 bases). V dropped 0 bases and J dropped 4 bases, with 16 bases sitting between them. This CDR3 spans 15 amino acids. Per the germline V gene, CDR1 is DFQATT and CDR2 is SNEGSKA (reference sequence).

This clonotype has only a few counts. This chain joins TRBV9 and TRBJ2-3, with 13 bases matching TRBD2. CDR1 and CDR2 (germline): SGDLS, YYNGEE. This CDR3 is 19 amino acids long. Trimming removed 1 base from V and 1 base from J; junction bases left unmatched: 9. The chain's CDR3 is CASSVLGLAGVGGTDTQYF. DNA of the CDR3: TGTGCCAGCAGCGTACTAGGACTAGCGGGAGTAGGAGGCACAGATACGCAGTATTTT.

V is TRBV24-1 and J is TRBJ2-1; D is perhaps TRBD2 (5 bases). Germline CDR1 KGHDR, CDR2 SFDVKD. V lost 6 bases and J 3 bases, leaving 5 bases between the germline ends. The CDR3 totals 12 residues. The CDR3 DNA follows: TGTGCCACCAGTCGGGACTACAATGAGCAGTTCTTC. It specifies CATSRDYNEQFF.

This sequence joins TRBV20-1 and TRBJ1-1, with no clear D. CDR3 length equals 13 residues. The germline V gene encodes CDR1 DFQATT and CDR2 SNEGSKA (reference sequence). Trimming stripped 3 bases from V and 1 base from J, with 9 bases between. CDR3 loop: CSASGVKNTEAFF. CDR3 nucleotide sequence: TGCAGTGCTAGCGGGGTGAAGAACACTGAAGCTTTCTTT.

This clonotype came up a few times. The chain couples TRBV7-9 to TRBJ1-2, with 9 positions matching TRBD1. This CDR3 has 15 residues. CDR1 and CDR2 (germline): SEHNR, FQNEAQ (reference sequence). V shed 3 bases and J 3 bases; nucleotides not matched to a gene: 5. The CDR3 sequence is CASSFTGGADYGYTF. The CDR3 nucleotides are TGTGCCAGCAGCTTCACAGGGGGCGCGGACTATGGCTACACCTTC.

The chain links TRBV15 to TRBJ2-7; D is perhaps TRBD1 (7 bases). Between the trimmed V and J ends, which lost 3 bases and 3 bases, there was a span of 12 bases. Germline loops: CDR1 LNHNV, CDR2 YYDKDF (reference sequence). The CDR3 sequence is 14 residues long. This CDR3 is CATSRQGGFYEQYF. The CDR3 DNA follows: TGTGCCACCAGCAGGCAGGGGGGTTTCTACGAGCAGTACTTC.

This chain links TRBV27 with TRBJ2-7, with TRBD1 as a possible D gene (5 bases). There are 15 residues in the CDR3. In germline, CDR1 is MNHEY, CDR2 SMNVEV (reference sequence). Trimming removed 5 bases at V and 3 bases at J, with 17 bases between. The CDR3 loop reads CASSPLQGNDYEQYF. The DNA for the CDR3 is TGTGCCAGCAGTCCCCTTCAGGGAAACGACTACGAGCAGTACTTC.

The V call is TRBV6-5, the J call TRBJ2-3; 11 nucleotides line up with TRBD2. Per germline, CDR1 MNHEY and CDR2 SVGAGI. The V and J ends lost 2 bases and 3 bases, in that order; junction bases with no gene match: 13. The length of the CDR3 is 19 residues. The CDR3 loop is CASSYLRTSGSIRTDTQYF. In nucleotides, the CDR3 is TGTGCCAGCAGTTACCTTCGCACTAGCGGGAGCATCAGGACAGATACGCAGTATTTT.

The rearrangement joins TRBV7-9 to TRBJ2-2; no reliable D call. The CDR3 covers 15 residues. Per the germline V gene, CDR1 is SEHNR and CDR2 is FQNEAQ (reference sequence). Trimming removed 3 bases at V and 0 bases at J, with 8 bases between. This CDR3 is CASSFGRSNTGELFF. DNA of the CDR3: TGTGCCAGCAGCTTTGGCCGGTCGAACACCGGGGAGCTGTTTTTT.

This chain joins TRBV20-1 and TRBJ2-3; TRBD2 matches at 9 bases. CDR3 length: 13 amino acids. Trimming cost V 8 bases and J 4 bases; bases outside gene matches: 7. The germline gives CDR1 DFQATT, CDR2 SNEGSKA (reference sequence). CDR3 residues: CSSGRNIADTQYF. As DNA, the CDR3 is TGCAGTAGCGGGAGGAACATCGCAGATACGCAGTATTTT.

In this sample, this clonotype turned up a few times. The chain employs TRBV6-5 and TRBJ2-4; D unclear. CDR3 size: 15 residues. Germline V gives CDR1 MNHEY, CDR2 SVGAGI. Trimming removed 7 bases from V and 0 bases from J, with 13 bases in between. The CDR3 coding sequence is TGTGCCAGCAAGAGGAGAAATCTAGCCAAAAACATTCAGTACTTC. Translation: CASKRRNLAKNIQYF.

The rearrangement uses TRBV7-8 and TRBJ1-1; possibly TRBD1 for D (5 bases). V lost 11 bases to trimming and J lost 7 bases, with 14 bases between them. Germline CDR1 is SGHVS and CDR2 is FQNEAQ. The CDR3 contains 11 residues. The CDR3 DNA reads as TGTGCCGTGAGTTGGGACGATGAAGCTTTCTTT. Its translation: CAVSWDDEAFF.

This chain uses TRBV20-1 with TRBJ1-2, with D possibly being TRBD1 (5 bases). The CDR3 extends over 11 amino acids. With 3 bases removed from V and 7 bases from J, the gap between germline ends came to 9 bases. Germline V lookup: CDR1 DFQATT, CDR2 SNEGSKA (reference sequence). For the CDR3, the DNA is TGCAGTGCTAGTTTTGACAGTGGCTACACCTTC. Protein: CSASFDSGYTF.